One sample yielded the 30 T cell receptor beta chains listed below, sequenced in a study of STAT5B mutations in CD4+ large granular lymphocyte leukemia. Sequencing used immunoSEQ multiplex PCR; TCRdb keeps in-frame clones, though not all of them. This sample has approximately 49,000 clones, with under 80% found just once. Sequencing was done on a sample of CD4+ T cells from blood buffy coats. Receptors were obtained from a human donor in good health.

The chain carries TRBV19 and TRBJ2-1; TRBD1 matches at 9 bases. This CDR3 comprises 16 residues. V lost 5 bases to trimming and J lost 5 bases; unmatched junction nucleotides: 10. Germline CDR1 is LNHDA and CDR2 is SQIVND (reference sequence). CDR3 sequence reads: CASSVRQGVIDNEQFF. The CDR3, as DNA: TGTGCCAGTAGTGTAAGACAGGGGGTGATAGACAATGAGCAGTTCTTC.

The chain's CDR3 is CASSAGVEKLFF. The CDR3 nucleotides are TGTGCCAGCAGTGCCGGGGTGGAAAAACTGTTTTTT. J is TRBJ1-4 and V is TRBV2; no clear D. With 4 bases removed from V and 8 bases from J, the gap between germline ends came to 8 bases. The CDR3 length is 12 residues. CDR1 is SNHLY and CDR2 is FYNNEI in the germline V gene. The variable domain in full, with the rest retrieved from reference TRBV2 and TRBJ1-4, is EPEVTQTPSHQVTQMGQEVILRCVPISNHLYFYWYRQILGQKVEFLVSFYNNEISEKSEIFDDQFSVERPDGSNFTLKIRSTKLEDSAMYFCASSAGVEKLFFGSGTQLSVL.

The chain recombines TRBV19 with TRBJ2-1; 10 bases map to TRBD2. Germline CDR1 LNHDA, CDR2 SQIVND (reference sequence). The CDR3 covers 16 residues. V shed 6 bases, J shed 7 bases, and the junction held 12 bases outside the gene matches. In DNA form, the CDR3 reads TGTGCCAGTAGCATACATCAGCGGGGGGGCCGGAATGAGCAGTTCTTC. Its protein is CASSIHQRGGRNEQFF. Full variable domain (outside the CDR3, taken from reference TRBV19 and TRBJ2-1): DGGITQSPKYLFRKEGQNVTLSCEQNLNHDAMYWYRQDPGQGLRLIYYSQIVNDFQKGDIAEGYSVSREKKESFPLTVTSAQKNPTAFYLCASSIHQRGGRNEQFFGPGTRLTVL.

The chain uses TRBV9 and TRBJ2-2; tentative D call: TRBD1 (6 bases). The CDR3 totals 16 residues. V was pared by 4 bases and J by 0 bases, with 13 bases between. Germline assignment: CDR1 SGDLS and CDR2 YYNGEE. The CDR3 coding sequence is TGTGCCAGCAGCTGGACAGTCGATACGAACACCGGGGAGCTGTTTTTT. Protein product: CASSWTVDTNTGELFF.

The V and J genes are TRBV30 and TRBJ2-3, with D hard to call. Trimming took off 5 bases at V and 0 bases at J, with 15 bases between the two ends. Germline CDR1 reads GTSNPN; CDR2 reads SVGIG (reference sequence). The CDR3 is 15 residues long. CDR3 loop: CAWGSRSSSTDTQYF. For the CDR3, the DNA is TGTGCCTGGGGGTCGAGGTCATCTAGCACAGATACGCAGTATTTT.

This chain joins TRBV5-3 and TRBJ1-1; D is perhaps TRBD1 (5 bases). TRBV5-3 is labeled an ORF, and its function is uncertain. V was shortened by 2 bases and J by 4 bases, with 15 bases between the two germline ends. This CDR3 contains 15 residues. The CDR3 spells CARSFLREGRTEAFF. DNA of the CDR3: TGTGCCAGAAGCTTTTTACGGGAGGGGCGCACTGAAGCTTTCTTT.

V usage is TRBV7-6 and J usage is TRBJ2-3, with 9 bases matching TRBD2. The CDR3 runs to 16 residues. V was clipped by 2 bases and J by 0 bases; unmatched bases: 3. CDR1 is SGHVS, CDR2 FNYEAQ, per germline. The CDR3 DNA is TGTGCCAGCAGCTTACAAGCGGGAGGTAGCACAGATACGCAGTATTTT. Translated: CASSLQAGGSTDTQYF.

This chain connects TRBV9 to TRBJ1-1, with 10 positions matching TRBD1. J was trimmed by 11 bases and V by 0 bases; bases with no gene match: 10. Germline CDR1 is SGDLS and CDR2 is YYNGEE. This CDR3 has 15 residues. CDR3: CASSVGPPGTGDAFF. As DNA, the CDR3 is TGTGCCAGCAGCGTAGGACCCCCCGGGACAGGGGATGCTTTCTTT.

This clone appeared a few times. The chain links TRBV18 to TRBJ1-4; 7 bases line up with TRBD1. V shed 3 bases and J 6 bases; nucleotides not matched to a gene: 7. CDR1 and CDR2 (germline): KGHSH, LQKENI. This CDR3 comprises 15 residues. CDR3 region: CASSPRTGVDEKLFF. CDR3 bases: TGTGCCAGCTCACCGCGAACAGGGGTTGATGAAAAACTGTTTTTT.

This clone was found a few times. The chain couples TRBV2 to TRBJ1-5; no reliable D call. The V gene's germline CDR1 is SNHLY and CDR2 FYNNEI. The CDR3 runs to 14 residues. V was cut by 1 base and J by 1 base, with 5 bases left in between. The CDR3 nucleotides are TGTGCCAGCAGTGAAGGGGTAAGCAATCAGCCCCAGCATTTT. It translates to CASSEGVSNQPQHF.

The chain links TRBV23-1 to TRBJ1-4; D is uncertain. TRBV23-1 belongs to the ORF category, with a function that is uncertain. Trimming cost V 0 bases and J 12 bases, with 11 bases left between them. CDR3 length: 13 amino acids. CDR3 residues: CASSQSGRRELFF. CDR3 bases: TGCGCCAGCAGTCAATCGGGCCGGAGGGAACTGTTTTTT.

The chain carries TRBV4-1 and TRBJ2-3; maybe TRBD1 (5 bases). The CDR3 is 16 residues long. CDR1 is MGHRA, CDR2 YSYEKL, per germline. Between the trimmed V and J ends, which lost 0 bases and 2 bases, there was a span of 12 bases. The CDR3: CASSQDTGSTTDTQYF. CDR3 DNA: TGCGCCAGCAGCCAAGATACAGGTAGCACCACAGATACGCAGTATTTT.

The CDR3 bases are TGCAGCGTCCTGACTAGCGGGGTGGGCACCGGGGAGCTGTTTTTT. This sequence encodes CSVLTSGVGTGELFF. The V gene is TRBV29-1, the J gene TRBJ2-2; 11 positions agree with TRBD2. The CDR3 consists of 15 residues. In germline, CDR1 is SQVTM, CDR2 ANQGSEA. V lost 6 bases to trimming and J lost 4 bases; unmatched junction nucleotides: 7.

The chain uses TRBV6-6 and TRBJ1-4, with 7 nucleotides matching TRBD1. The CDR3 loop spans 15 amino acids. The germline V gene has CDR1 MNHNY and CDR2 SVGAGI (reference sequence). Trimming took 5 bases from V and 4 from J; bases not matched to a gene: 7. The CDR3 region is CASSRQGIGNEKLFF. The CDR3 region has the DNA TGTGCCAGCAGTCGACAGGGCATAGGTAATGAAAAACTGTTTTTT.

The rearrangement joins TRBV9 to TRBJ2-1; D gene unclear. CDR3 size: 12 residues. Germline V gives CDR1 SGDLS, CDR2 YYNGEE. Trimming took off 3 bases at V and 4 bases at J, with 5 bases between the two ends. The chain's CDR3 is CASSEQYNEQFF. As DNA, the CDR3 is TGTGCCAGCAGCGAGCAATACAATGAGCAGTTCTTC.

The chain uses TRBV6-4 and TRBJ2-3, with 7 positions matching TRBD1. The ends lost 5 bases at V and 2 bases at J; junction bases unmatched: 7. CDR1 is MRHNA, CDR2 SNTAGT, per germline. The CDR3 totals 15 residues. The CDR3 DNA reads TGTGCCAGCAGTCCAACGGGACAGCACACAGATACGCAGTATTTT. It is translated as CASSPTGQHTDTQYF.

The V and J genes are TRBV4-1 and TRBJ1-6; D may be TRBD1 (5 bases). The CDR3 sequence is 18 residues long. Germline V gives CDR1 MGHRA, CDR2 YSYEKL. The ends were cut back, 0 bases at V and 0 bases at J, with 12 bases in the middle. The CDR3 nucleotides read TGCGCCAGCAGCCAAGAGGCGCGGGGGGGCTCCTATAATTCACCCCTCCACTTT. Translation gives CASSQEARGGSYNSPLHF.

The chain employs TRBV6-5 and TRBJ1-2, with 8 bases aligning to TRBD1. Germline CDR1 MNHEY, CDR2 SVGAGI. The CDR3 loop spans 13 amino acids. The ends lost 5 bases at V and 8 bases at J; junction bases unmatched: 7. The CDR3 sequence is CASSRSQGAGYTF. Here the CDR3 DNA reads TGTGCCAGCAGTAGGTCCCAGGGGGCGGGCTACACCTTC.

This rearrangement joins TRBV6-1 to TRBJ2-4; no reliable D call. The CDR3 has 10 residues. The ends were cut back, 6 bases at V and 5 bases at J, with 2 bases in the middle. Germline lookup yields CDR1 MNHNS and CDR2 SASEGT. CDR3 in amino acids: CASRENIQYF. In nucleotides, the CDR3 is TGTGCCAGCAGGGAAAACATTCAGTACTTC.

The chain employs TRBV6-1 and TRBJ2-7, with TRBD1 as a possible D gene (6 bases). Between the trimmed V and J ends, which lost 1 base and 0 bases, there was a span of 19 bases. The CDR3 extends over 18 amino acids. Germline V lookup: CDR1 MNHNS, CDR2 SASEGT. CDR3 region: CASSEGQRTGPYSYEQYV. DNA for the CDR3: TGTGCCAGCAGTGAAGGTCAGCGAACAGGGCCCTACTCCTACGAGCAGTACGTC.

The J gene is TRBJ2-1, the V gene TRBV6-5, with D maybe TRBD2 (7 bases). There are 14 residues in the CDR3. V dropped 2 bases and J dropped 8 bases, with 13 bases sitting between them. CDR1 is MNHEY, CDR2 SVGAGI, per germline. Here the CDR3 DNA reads TGTGCCAGCAGTTACGGGGGGGGCTTTGATGAGCAGTTCTTC. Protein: CASSYGGGFDEQFF.

CDR3 coding DNA: TGTGCCAGCAGTGGACAGGGCGGGGAGCTGTTTTTT. Amino acids: CASSGQGGELFF. This rearrangement joins TRBV28 to TRBJ2-2, with TRBD1 identical over 8 bases. CDR1 MDHEN and CDR2 SYDVKM come from the germline V gene. After removal of 5 bases from V and 7 bases from J, the junction contained 0 bases not matched to a gene. This CDR3 has 12 residues.

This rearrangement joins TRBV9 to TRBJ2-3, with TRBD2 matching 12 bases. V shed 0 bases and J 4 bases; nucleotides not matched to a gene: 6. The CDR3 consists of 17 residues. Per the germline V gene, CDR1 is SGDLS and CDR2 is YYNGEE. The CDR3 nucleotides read TGTGCCAGCAGCGTAGGGGCTAGCGGGGGGGCCGCAGATACGCAGTATTTT. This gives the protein CASSVGASGGAADTQYF.

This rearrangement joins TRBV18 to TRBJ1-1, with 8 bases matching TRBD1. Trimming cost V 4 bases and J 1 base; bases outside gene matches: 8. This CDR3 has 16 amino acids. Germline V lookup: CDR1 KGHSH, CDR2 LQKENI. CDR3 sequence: CASSRLLQGGNTEAFF. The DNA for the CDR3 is TGTGCCAGCTCACGCCTTTTACAGGGGGGGAACACTGAAGCTTTCTTT.

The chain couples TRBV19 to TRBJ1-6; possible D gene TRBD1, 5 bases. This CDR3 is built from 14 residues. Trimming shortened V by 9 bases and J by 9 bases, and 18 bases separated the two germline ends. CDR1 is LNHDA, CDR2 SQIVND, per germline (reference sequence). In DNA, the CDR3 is TGTGCCAGCCAGACGATCGGGGGTGGTTCACCCCTCCACTTT. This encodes CASQTIGGGSPLHF.

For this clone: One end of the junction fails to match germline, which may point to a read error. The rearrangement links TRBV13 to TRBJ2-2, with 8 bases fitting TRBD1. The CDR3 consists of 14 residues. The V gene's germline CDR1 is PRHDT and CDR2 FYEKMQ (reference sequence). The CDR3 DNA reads TGTGCCAGCAGCCTAGGACAGGGTGTCGGGGAGCTGTTTTTT. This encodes CASSLGQGVGELFF.

DNA for the CDR3: TGTGCCAGCAGCGTAGGGGGAGAGGGATACGAGCAGTACTTC. It specifies CASSVGGEGYEQYF. The chain carries TRBV9 and TRBJ2-7; the D gene is possibly TRBD2 (5 bases). CDR1 is SGDLS and CDR2 is YYNGEE in the germline V gene. V was shortened by 0 bases and J by 4 bases, with 11 bases between the two germline ends. The CDR3 totals 14 residues.

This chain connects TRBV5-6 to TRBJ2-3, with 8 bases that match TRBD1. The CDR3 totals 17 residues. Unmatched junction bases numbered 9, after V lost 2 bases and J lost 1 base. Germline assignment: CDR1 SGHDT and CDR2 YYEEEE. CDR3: CASSFGTGRIRTDTQYF. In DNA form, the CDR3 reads TGTGCCAGCAGCTTCGGGACAGGCCGCATTCGCACAGATACGCAGTATTTT. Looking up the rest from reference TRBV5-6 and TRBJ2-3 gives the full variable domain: DAGVTQSPTHLIKTRGQQVTLRCSPKSGHDTVSWYQQALGQGPQFIFQYYEEEERQRGNFPDRFSGHQFPNYSSELNVNALLLGDSALYLCASSFGTGRIRTDTQYFGPGTRLTVL.

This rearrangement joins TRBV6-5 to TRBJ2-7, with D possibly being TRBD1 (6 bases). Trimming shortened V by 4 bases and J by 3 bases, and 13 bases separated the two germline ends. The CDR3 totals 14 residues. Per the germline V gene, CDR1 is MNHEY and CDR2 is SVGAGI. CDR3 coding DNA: TGTGCCAGCAGTTTGGACAGCTTACTCTACGAGCAGTACTTC. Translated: CASSLDSLLYEQYF.

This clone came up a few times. The CDR3 sequence: CASSNRDYRRETQYF. DNA for the CDR3: TGTGCCAGCAGCAACAGGGACTACCGGAGGGAGACCCAGTACTTC. The chain uses TRBV21-1 and TRBJ2-5; TRBD2 reflects the table's D call only, with no check against the DNA. TRBV21-1 is listed as a pseudogene. This CDR3 has 15 amino acids.